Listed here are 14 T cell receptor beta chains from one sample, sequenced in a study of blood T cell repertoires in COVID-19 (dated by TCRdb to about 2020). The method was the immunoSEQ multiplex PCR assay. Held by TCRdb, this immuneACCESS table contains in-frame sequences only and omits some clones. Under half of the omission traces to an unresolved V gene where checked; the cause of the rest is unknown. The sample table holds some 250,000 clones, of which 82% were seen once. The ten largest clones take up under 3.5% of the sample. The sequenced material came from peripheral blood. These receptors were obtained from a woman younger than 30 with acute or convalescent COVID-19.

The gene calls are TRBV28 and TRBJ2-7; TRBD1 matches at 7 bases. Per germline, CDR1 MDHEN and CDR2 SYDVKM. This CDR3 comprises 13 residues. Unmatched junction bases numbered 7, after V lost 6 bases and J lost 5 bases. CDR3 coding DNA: TGTGCCAGCAGGAAGACAGGGTCGGACGAGCAGTACTTC. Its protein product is CASRKTGSDEQYF.

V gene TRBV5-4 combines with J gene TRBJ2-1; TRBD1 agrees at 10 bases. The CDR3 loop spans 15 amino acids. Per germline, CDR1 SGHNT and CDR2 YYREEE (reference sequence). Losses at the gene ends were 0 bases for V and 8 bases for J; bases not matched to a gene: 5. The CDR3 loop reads CASSLEDRGRDEQFF. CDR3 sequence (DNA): TGTGCCAGCAGCTTGGAGGACAGGGGGAGGGATGAGCAGTTCTTC.

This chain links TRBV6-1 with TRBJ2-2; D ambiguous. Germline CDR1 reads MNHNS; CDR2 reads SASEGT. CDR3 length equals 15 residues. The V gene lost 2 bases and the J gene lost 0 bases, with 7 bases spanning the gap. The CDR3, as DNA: TGTGCCAGCAGTGAAAGCGCAGCGAACACCGGGGAGCTGTTTTTT. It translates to CASSESAANTGELFF.

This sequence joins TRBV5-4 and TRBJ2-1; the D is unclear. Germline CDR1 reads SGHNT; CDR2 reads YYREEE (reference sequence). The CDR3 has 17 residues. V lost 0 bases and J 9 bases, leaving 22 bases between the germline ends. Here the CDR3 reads CASSLDHSKLGMGEQFF. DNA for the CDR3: TGTGCCAGCAGCTTGGACCACTCGAAGCTAGGTATGGGTGAGCAGTTCTTC.

DNA of the CDR3: TGTGCCAGCAGCCCGAACAGGGGGATTGGCTATGGCTACACCTTC. It codes for CASSPNRGIGYGYTF. V is TRBV21-1 and J is TRBJ1-2; the D call in the table, TRBD1, was not verified against the DNA. TRBV21-1 is a recognized pseudogene. There are 15 residues in the CDR3.

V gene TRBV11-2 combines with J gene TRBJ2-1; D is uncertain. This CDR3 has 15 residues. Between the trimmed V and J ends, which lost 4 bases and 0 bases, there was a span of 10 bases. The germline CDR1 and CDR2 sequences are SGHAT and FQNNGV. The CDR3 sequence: CASSYTYSSYNEQFF. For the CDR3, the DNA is TGTGCCAGCAGCTATACTTACAGCTCCTACAATGAGCAGTTCTTC.

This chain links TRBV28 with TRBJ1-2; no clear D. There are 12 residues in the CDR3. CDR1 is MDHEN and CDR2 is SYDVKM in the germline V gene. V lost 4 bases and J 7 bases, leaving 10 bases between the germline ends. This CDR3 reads CASSSGPGGYTF. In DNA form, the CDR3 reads TGTGCCAGCAGTTCCGGTCCCGGTGGCTACACCTTC.

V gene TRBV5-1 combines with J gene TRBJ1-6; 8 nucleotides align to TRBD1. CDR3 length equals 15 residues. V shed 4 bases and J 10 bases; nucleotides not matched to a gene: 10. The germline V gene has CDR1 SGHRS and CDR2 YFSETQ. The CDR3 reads CASSASQGDQSPLHF. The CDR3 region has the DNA TGCGCCAGCAGCGCATCACAGGGGGACCAATCACCCCTCCACTTT.

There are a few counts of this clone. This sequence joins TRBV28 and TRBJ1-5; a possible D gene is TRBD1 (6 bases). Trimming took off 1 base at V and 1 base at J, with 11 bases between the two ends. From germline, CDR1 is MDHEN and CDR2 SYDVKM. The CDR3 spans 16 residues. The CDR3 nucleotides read TGTGCCAGCAGTTTATTTGGGGACAAGAGCAATCAGCCCCAGCATTTT. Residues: CASSLFGDKSNQPQHF.

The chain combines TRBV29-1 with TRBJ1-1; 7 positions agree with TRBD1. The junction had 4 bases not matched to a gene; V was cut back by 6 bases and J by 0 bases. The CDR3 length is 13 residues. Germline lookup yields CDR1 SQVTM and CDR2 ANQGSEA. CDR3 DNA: TGCAGCGTCCAGGGGACAGTGAACACTGAAGCTTTCTTT. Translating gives CSVQGTVNTEAFF. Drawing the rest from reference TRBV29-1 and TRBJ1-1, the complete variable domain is SAVISQKPSRDICQRGTSLTIQCQVDSQVTMMFWYRQQPGQSLTLIATANQGSEATYESGFVIDKFPISRPNLTFSTLTVSNMSPEDSSIYLCSVQGTVNTEAFFGQGTRLTVV.

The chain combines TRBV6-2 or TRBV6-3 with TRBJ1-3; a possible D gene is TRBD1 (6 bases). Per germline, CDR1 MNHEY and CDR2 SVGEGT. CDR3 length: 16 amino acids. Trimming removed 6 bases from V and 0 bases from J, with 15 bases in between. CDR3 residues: CASSPDSIYSGNTIYF. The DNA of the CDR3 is TGTGCCAGCAGCCCGGACAGCATATACTCTGGAAACACCATATATTTT.

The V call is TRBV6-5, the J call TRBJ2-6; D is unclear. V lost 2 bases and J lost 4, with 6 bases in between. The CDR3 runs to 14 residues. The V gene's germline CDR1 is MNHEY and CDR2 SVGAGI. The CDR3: CASSYRSGANVLTF. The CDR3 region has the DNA TGTGCCAGCAGTTACCGGTCGGGGGCCAACGTCCTGACTTTC.

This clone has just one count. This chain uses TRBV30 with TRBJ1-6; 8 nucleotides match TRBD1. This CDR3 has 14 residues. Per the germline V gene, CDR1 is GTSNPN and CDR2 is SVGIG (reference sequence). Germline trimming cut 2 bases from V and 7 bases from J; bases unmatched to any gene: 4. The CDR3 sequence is CAWSRQGINSPLHF. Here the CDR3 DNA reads TGTGCCTGGAGTAGACAGGGGATAAATTCACCCCTCCACTTT.

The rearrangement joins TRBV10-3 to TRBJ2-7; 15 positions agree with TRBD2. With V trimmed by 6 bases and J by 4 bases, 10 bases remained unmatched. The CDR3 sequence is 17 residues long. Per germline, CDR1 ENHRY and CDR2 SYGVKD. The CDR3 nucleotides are TGTGCCATCAGACCGGGACTAGCGGGAGGCCGGGTTTACGAGCAGTACTTC. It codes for CAIRPGLAGGRVYEQYF.